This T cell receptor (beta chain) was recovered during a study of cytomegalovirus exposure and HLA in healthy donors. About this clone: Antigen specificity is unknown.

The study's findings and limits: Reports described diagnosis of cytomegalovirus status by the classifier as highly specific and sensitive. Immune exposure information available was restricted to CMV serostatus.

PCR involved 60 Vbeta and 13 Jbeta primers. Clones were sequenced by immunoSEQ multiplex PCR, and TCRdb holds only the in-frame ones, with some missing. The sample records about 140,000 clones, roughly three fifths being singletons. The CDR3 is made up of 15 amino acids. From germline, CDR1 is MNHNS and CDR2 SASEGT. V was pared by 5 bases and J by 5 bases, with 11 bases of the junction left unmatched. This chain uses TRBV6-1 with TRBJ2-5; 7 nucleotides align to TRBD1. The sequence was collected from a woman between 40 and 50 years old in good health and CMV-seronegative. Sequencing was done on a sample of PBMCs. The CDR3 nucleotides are TGTGCCAGCAGTCTCCTTCCACAGGGGCGGGAGACCCAGTACTTC. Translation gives CASSLLPQGRETQYF.